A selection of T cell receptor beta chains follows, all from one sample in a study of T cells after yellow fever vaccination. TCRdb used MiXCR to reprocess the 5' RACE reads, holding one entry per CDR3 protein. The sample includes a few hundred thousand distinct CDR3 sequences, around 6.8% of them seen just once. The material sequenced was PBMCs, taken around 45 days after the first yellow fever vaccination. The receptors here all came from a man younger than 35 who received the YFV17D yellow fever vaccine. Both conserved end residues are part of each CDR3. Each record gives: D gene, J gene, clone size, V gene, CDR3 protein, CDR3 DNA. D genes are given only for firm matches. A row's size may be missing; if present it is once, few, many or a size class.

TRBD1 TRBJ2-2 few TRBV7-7 CASSPRGNANTGELFF TGTGCCAGCAGCCCCAGGGGGAACGCGAACACCGGGGAGCTGTTTTTT
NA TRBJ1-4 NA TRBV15 CATSRVDTNEKLFF TGTGCCACCAGCAGAGTGGATACTAATGAAAAACTGTTTTTT
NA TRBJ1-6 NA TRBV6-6 CASAPNNSPLHF TGTGCCAGCGCACCGAATAATTCACCCCTCCACTTT
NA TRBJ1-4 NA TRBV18 CASSPRGGEGEKLFF TGTGCCAGCTCACCCCGAGGGGGAGAAGGTGAAAAACTGTTTTTT
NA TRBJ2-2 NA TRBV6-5 CATQDNTGELFF TGTGCCACTCAGGATAACACCGGGGAGCTGTTTTTT
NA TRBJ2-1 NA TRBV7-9 CASSLAWGRNEQFF TGTGCCAGCAGCTTAGCGTGGGGGCGCAATGAGCAGTTCTTC
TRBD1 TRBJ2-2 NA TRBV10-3 CAIFSGTGNTGELFF TGTGCCATCTTTTCCGGGACAGGGAACACCGGGGAGCTGTTTTTT
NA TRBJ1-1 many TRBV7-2 CASSPQGGGTEAFF TGTGCCAGCAGCCCGCAGGGAGGAGGGACTGAAGCTTTCTTT
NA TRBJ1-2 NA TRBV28 CASSLINYGYTF TGTGCCAGCAGCCTCATAAACTATGGCTACACCTTC
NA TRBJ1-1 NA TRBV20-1 CSAGDSRTEAFF TGCAGTGCTGGCGACAGCCGGACTGAAGCTTTCTTT
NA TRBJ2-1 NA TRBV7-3 CASSPDRSNEQFF TGTGCCAGCAGCCCTGACAGGAGCAATGAGCAGTTCTTC
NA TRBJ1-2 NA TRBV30 CAWSTGNGYTF TGTGCCTGGAGTACGGGAAATGGCTACACCTTC
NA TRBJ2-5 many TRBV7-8 CASSWGAGRQETQYF TGTGCCAGCAGCTGGGGGGCGGGGCGCCAAGAGACCCAGTACTTC
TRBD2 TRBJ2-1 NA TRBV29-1 CSVNDWTSGGANPEQFF TGCAGCGTTAACGATTGGACTAGCGGGGGGGCCAATCCTGAGCAGTTCTTC
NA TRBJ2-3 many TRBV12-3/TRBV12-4 CASSPREATDTQYF TGTGCCAGCAGTCCGAGGGAGGCCACAGATACGCAGTATTTT
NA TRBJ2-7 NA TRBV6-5 CASSSGGGEQYF TGTGCCAGCAGTTCTGGGGGTGGCGAGCAGTACTTC
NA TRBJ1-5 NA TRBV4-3 CASSQDLSQDQPQHF TGCGCCAGCAGCCAAGATCTCTCCCAGGATCAGCCCCAGCATTTT
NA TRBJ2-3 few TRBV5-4 CASSLAGQEADTQYF TGTGCCAGCAGCTTGGCCGGGCAAGAGGCAGATACGCAGTATTTT
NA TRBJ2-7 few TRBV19 CASGLRRGSHEQYF TGTGCCAGTGGCCTCCGACGGGGTTCCCACGAGCAGTACTTC
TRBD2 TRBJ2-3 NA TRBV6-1 CASSQVVAGGPTDTQYF TGTGCCAGCAGCCAGGTGGTAGCGGGGGGACCCACAGATACGCAGTATTTT
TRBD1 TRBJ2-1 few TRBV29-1 CSVGQGFLGNEQFF TGCAGCGTTGGACAGGGCTTCTTGGGTAATGAGCAGTTCTTC
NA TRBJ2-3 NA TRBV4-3 CASSHVLRSPDTQYF TGCGCCAGCAGCCACGTCCTGAGGTCCCCAGATACGCAGTATTTT
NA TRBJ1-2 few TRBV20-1 CSARDQGPYGYTF TGCAGTGCTAGAGATCAGGGCCCCTATGGCTACACCTTC
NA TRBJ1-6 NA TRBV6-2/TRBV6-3 CASSYPGYSLHF TGTGCCAGCAGTTACCCTGGGTATTCCCTCCACTTT
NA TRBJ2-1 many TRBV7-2 CASSLRGYEQFF TGTGCCAGCAGCTTAAGGGGATATGAGCAGTTCTTC
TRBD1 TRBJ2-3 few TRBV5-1 CATSLGQTTDTQYF TGCGCCACCTCATTGGGACAGACCACAGATACGCAGTATTTT
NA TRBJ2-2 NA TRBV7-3 CASSLFVRNTGELFF TGTGCCAGCAGCTTATTTGTTAGGAACACCGGGGAGCTGTTTTTT
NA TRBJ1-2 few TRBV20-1 CSARAGNGYGYTF TGCAGTGCTAGAGCGGGTAACGGCTATGGCTACACCTTC
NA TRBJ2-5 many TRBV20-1 CSARDTDEETQYF TGCAGTGCCAGGGACACGGATGAAGAGACCCAGTACTTC
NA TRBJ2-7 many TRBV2 CASSSRAVTSYEQYF TGTGCCAGCAGTTCCCGGGCAGTGACCTCCTACGAGCAGTACTTC
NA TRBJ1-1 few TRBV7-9 CASSDRPILF TGTGCCAGCAGCGACCGACCGATCCTATTT
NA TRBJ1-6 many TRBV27 CASSLNGVVPLHF TGTGCCAGCAGTTTAAACGGGGTTGTACCCCTCCACTTT
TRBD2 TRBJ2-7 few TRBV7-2 CASSPRASGSYEQYF TGTGCCAGCAGCCCGAGGGCTAGCGGCTCCTACGAGCAGTACTTC